The rows below give T cell receptor beta chains drawn from one sample of a study of control samples from healthy donors and cancer patients. The method was immunoSEQ multiplex PCR; TCRdb's version includes in-frame clones alone and lacks a portion of them. The table includes 75,000 to 90,000 clones, around 86% detected once. The sequenced material came from PBMCs. The receptors shown here come from a woman in her forties or fifties with colorectal cancer. Each CDR3 is given with its conserved first and last residue. The D gene is left open where the match is weak. Size values are once, few and many counts, or a class for expanded clones, and some rows have none.

j_call | d_call | clone_size | v_call | cdr3_nt | cdr3_aa
TRBJ2-1 | . | . | TRBV6-5 | TGTGCCAGCAGTTACTATGGTTTTATCTCCTACAATGAGCAGTTCTTC | CASSYYGFISYNEQFF
TRBJ1-1 | . | few | TRBV7-7 | TGTGCCAGCAGCTCGAGGACGGACACTGAAGCTTTCTTT | CASSSRTDTEAFF
TRBJ1-2 | . | . | TRBV6-1 | TGTGCCAGCAGTGACATATGGGGCTACACCTTC | CASSDIWGYTF
TRBJ2-6 | . | . | TRBV7-2 | TGTGCCAGCAGCCCTAGCCCCGGGGGGGCCAACGTCCTGACTTTC | CASSPSPGGANVLTF
TRBJ2-1 | TRBD2 | . | TRBV7-9 | TGTGCCAGCAGCTTATTCCCTAGCGGGGGGAACAATGAGCAGTTCTTC | CASSLFPSGGNNEQFF
TRBJ1-6 | TRBD1 | . | TRBV4-3 | TGCGCCAGCAGCCAAGAGGGCGGACAGGGAGGACCCCTCCACTTT | CASSQEGGQGGPLHF
TRBJ1-2 | TRBD1 | . | TRBV7-2 | TGTGCCAGCATCCTCGGACAGGGTCTAGTTGGCTACACCTTC | CASILGQGLVGYTF
TRBJ2-4 | . | . | TRBV4-1 | TGCGCCAGCAGCCAAGTAAGTCAGGGTGAAAACATTCAGTACTTC | CASSQVSQGENIQYF
TRBJ2-5 | . | . | TRBV19 | TGTGCCAGTTCCTCTCAGGGTATGAGGGAGACCCAGTACTTC | CASSSQGMRETQYF
TRBJ1-1 | . | . | TRBV4-1 | TGCGCCAGCAGCCAAAAAGCCACCGGGACCGGTAACACTGAAGCTTTCTTT | CASSQKATGTGNTEAFF
TRBJ2-1 | . | . | TRBV30 | TGTGCCTGGAGGAGGAATGAGCAGTTCTTC | CAWRRNEQFF
TRBJ2-5 | TRBD2 | . | TRBV7-8 | TGTGCCAGCAGCTTCACTAGCGGGGGCAACCAAGAGACCCAGTACTTC | CASSFTSGGNQETQYF
TRBJ2-5 | . | . | TRBV3-1/TRBV3-2 | TGTGCCAGCAGCAACAGGGAAAGCGGGTACCAAGAGACCCAGTACTTC | CASSNRESGYQETQYF
TRBJ1-5 | . | . | TRBV7-8 | TGTGCCAGCAGCTTAGACGGGGGCGGCAATCAGCCCCAGCATTTT | CASSLDGGGNQPQHF
TRBJ2-3 | TRBD1 | . | TRBV5-1 | TGCGCCAGCAGCATGACAGGGGTCCCAGATACGCAGTATTTT | CASSMTGVPDTQYF
TRBJ1-1 | . | . | TRBV15 | TGTGCCACCAGCAGACAGAGGAACACTGAAGCTTTCTTT | CATSRQRNTEAFF
TRBJ1-2 | . | . | TRBV2 | TGTGCCAGCAGGCCCCGCCTGGGAGGCTACACCTTC | CASRPRLGGYTF
TRBJ2-1 | TRBD1 | . | TRBV5-4 | TGTGCCAGCAGTCTCGGGACAGGGAACGAGCAGTTCTTC | CASSLGTGNEQFF
TRBJ1-2 | . | few | TRBV3-1/TRBV3-2 | TGTGCCAGCAGCTCGCGGGGGGCAGGTGGCTACACCTTC | CASSSRGAGGYTF
TRBJ1-3 | . | . | TRBV9 | TGTGCCAGCAGCGTAGGGGCAGCAGGGGCTTTTACTGGAAACACCATATATTTT | CASSVGAAGAFTGNTIYF
TRBJ1-3 | . | . | TRBV5-6 | TGTGCCAGCGAATCTCGAGGATATGGAAACACCATATATTTT | CASESRGYGNTIYF
TRBJ2-1 | TRBD1 | . | TRBV12-3/TRBV12-4 | TGTGCCAGCAGTTTAGGGGAGACAGGGAGGTTCTTC | CASSLGETGRFF
TRBJ2-3 | TRBD2 | . | TRBV7-2 | TGTGCCAGCAGCTTAGAACTAGCGGGGGGTGTCGATACGCAGTATTTT | CASSLELAGGVDTQYF
TRBJ1-5 | . | . | TRBV2 | TGTGCCAGCAGTGAATATGAGGGGCGGCCCCAGCATTTT | CASSEYEGRPQHF
TRBJ2-5 | TRBD2 | . | TRBV3-1/TRBV3-2 | TGTGCCAGCAGCCAGCGGGGGGGTTACCAAGAGACCCAGTACTTC | CASSQRGGYQETQYF
TRBJ2-5 | . | . | TRBV19 | TGTGCCAGTAGTGTAGTCTCGGAAGGGGAGACCCAGTACTTC | CASSVVSEGETQYF
TRBJ2-5 | . | . | TRBV7-9 | TGTGCCAGCAGCCTAGCGGCCACGGGGGCATGGGAGACCCAGTACTTC | CASSLAATGAWETQYF
TRBJ2-2 | TRBD2 | . | TRBV19 | TGTGCCAGTACCGTGGGGGGGAGCGGGGAGCTGTTTTTT | CASTVGGSGELFF
TRBJ1-5 | . | . | TRBV19 | TGTGCCAGCCGACGGTTTCTCGGCAGGGACAATCAGCCCCAGCATTTT | CASRRFLGRDNQPQHF
TRBJ1-1 | . | . | TRBV7-2 | TGTGCCAGCAGCTTTGACCTCCACAGGGATGCTTTCTTT | CASSFDLHRDAFF
TRBJ1-2 | . | . | TRBV6-5 | TGTGCCAGCAGCTCTGACCCAGAAGGGGGCTACACCTTC | CASSSDPEGGYTF
TRBJ2-3 | . | . | TRBV6-2/TRBV6-3 | TGTGCCAGCAGTAGGGACACCGACCGGGATACGCAGTATTTT | CASSRDTDRDTQYF
TRBJ2-3 | . | . | TRBV15 | TGTGCCACCAGGGACCTAGCAGATACGCAGTATTTT | CATRDLADTQYF
TRBJ1-2 | TRBD1 | . | TRBV6-5 | TGTGCCAGCAGTTACACGCGGACAGGGGGTAGCTATGGCTACACCTTC | CASSYTRTGGSYGYTF
TRBJ2-3 | . | . | TRBV28 | TGTGCCAGCAGCCTAGGACAGATTCACACAGATACGCAGTATTTT | CASSLGQIHTDTQYF
TRBJ1-1 | . | . | TRBV14 | TGTGCCAGCAGCCAAGATAGGGCCCTCTACCTAAACACTGAAGCTTTCTTT | CASSQDRALYLNTEAFF
TRBJ2-3 | TRBD2 | . | TRBV6-1 | TGTGCCAGCAGTGAACTGGGGGGGGGTCGAACAGATACGCAGTATTTT | CASSELGGGRTDTQYF
TRBJ1-6 | . | . | TRBV7-2 | TGTGCCAGCAGCTTACTCCAGGGCTCATCACCCCTCCACTTT | CASSLLQGSSPLHF
TRBJ1-5 | . | . | TRBV19 | TGTGCCAGTAGTATTGGATCAGGGGTCGGTCAGCCCCAGCATTTT | CASSIGSGVGQPQHF
TRBJ1-6 | . | . | TRBV15 | TGTGCCACCAGCAGAGATTCGATGGTCTATTCACCCCTCCACTTT | CATSRDSMVYSPLHF
TRBJ1-1 | . | . | TRBV2 | TGTGCCAGCAGTGAAGCGCGGGGGAACACTGAAGCTTTCTTT | CASSEARGNTEAFF
TRBJ2-5 | . | . | TRBV9 | TGTGCCAGCAGCGAATCCCAACAGCTGACCCAGTACTTC | CASSESQQLTQYF
TRBJ1-5 | TRBD1 | . | TRBV18 | TGTGCCAGCTCACTCGACAGGGTTGGCAATCAGCCCCAGCATTTT | CASSLDRVGNQPQHF
TRBJ1-1 | . | . | TRBV5-1 | TGCGCCAGCAGCTCGCCGGGACAAAAGATTGAAGCTTTCTTT | CASSSPGQKIEAFF
TRBJ1-1 | . | . | TRBV19 | TGTGCCAGTAGTATGAGAGGTCAGGGACCCTACACTGAAGCTTTCTTT | CASSMRGQGPYTEAFF
TRBJ2-1 | . | . | TRBV7-2 | TGTGCCAGCAGCATCCGGGACACAACTTGGGACTACAATGAGCAGTTCTTC | CASSIRDTTWDYNEQFF
TRBJ1-4 | . | . | TRBV15 | TGTGCCACCAGCAGAGTTCAGGGAAAAAAACTGTTTTTT | CATSRVQGKKLFF
TRBJ2-3 | TRBD2 | . | TRBV3-1/TRBV3-2 | TGTGCCAGCACCCCGACTAGCGGTAGCACAGATACGCAGTATTTT | CASTPTSGSTDTQYF
TRBJ1-1 | . | . | TRBV4-1 | TGCGCCAGCAGCCAAGAGATGACCCGAGGGACTGAAGCTTTCTTT | CASSQEMTRGTEAFF
TRBJ2-1 | TRBD1 | . | TRBV5-1 | TGCGCCAGCAGCCTCCGGGACAGGGGTAATGAGCAGTTCTTC | CASSLRDRGNEQFF
TRBJ2-1 | . | once | TRBV7-8 | TGTGCCAGCAGCTCCTTCAACAATGAGCAGTTCTTC | CASSSFNNEQFF
TRBJ2-6 | . | . | TRBV5-1 | TGCGCCAGCAGCTTGGATGGTCTATCTGGGGCCAACGTCCTGACTTTC | CASSLDGLSGANVLTF
TRBJ1-5 | TRBD1 | . | TRBV10-2 | TGCGCCAGCAGTGATCGTAGACAGGGGGAACAGCCCCAGCATTTT | CASSDRRQGEQPQHF
TRBJ2-5 | . | . | TRBV6-5 | TGTGCCAGCAGTCTCGGGAACCCACAAGAGACCCAGTACTTC | CASSLGNPQETQYF
TRBJ2-4 | . | . | TRBV19 | TGTGCCAGTAGTGGGGCAGACCAACTAGCCAAAAACATTCAGTACTTC | CASSGADQLAKNIQYF